This T cell receptor (beta chain) derives from a study of blood T cell repertoires in COVID-19. Enrolled through a virtual design, the participants were between roughly 18 and 95 years of age and came from 24 US areas. Assignment of participants to cohorts was predicated upon participant-reported clinical history. CDR1 and CDR2 from the germline V gene are SGHTA and FQGNSA. This CDR3 is built from 17 residues. V lost 5 bases and J lost 0, with 17 bases in between. As originally analysed: Nucleated cell number was recorded as an estimate derived from reference gene primer amplification. TCRdb's table, derived via immunoSEQ multiplex PCR, lists solely in-frame clones and lacks some. The V and J calls and clone size were taken over from that table, and D and trimming were inferred from the DNA. The sample shows hundreds of thousands of clones, 87% of them seen only once.

The TCR sequence derives from a woman aged 18-35 years with acute COVID-19. The chain employs TRBV7-2 and TRBJ2-1; weak D call: TRBD2 (6 bases). Sequencing was done on a sample of PBMCs or T cells enriched from blood (not recorded which). The CDR3 spells CASSLAHLASSYNEQFF. In DNA, the CDR3 is TGTGCCAGCAGCCTCGCACACCTAGCGAGCTCCTACAATGAGCAGTTCTTC.